This TCR beta chain was captured by sequencing in a study of blood T cell repertoires in COVID-19. Turning to the study itself: Acute-phase and convalescent COVID-19 samples originated in the United States, Italy and Spain.

The V segment lost 8 bases and the J segment 3 bases; nucleotides outside the gene matches: 4. The CDR3 runs 13 residues. CDR1 and CDR2 (germline): SNHLY, FYNNEI. Produced via immunoSEQ multiplex PCR; TCRdb's table is partial and in-frame only. The sample records around 72,000 clones, approximately 91% being singletons. The sequenced sample was peripheral blood. This receptor was taken from a man in his fifties or sixties with acute or convalescent COVID-19. The rearrangement joins TRBV2 to TRBJ1-3; the match to TRBD1 covers 7 bases. The CDR3 sequence: CASLQGYGNTIYF. The CDR3 nucleotides are TGTGCCAGCCTACAGGGGTATGGAAACACCATATATTTT.